The present T cell receptor (beta chain) was sequenced within a study of blood T cell repertoires in COVID-19. Sequencing was performed with immunoSEQ multiplex PCR; in TCRdb, only in-frame clones are kept and a portion is missing. In the table there are 200,000 to 250,000 clones, roughly 90% of which are singletons. All enrollees were roughly 18 to 90 years old and from roughly 22 US areas. The CDR3 extends over 16 amino acids. CDR1 and CDR2 (germline): MNHEY, SMNVEV (reference sequence). V was shortened by 7 bases and J by 0 bases, with 15 bases between the two germline ends. The chain employs TRBV27 and TRBJ1-4; D is uncertain. The sequence was obtained from a man aged 18 to 29 with acute COVID-19. Sequencing was carried out using PBMCs or T cells enriched from blood (not recorded which). The CDR3 spells CASKFEGSATNEKLFF. CDR3 bases: TGTGCCAGCAAGTTCGAAGGGAGTGCAACTAATGAAAAACTGTTTTTT. Based on the CDR3 plus reference TRBV27 and TRBJ1-4, the full variable domain is EAQVTQNPRYLITVTGKKLTVTCSQNMNHEYMSWYRQDPGLGLRQIYYSMNVEVTDKGDVPEGYKVSRKEKRNFPLILESPSPNQTSLYFCASKFEGSATNEKLFFGSGTQLSVL.